Presented here are 13 T cell receptor beta chains from one specimen sequenced in a study of PD-1 blockade in classical Hodgkin lymphoma (dated by TCRdb to 2019 to 2021). Preparation of the library involved the immunoSEQ multiplex PCR assay. TCRdb retrieved this table from immuneACCESS and kept in-frame rearrangements only. Not all clones are present; in checked studies, unresolved V genes account for under half, and no reason is known for the remainder. Recorded for this sample are under 100,000 clones; around 90% of them occurred a single time. The ten largest make up about 2.7% of the sample. Interpreted using the paper, the time point label stands for: cycle 2 day 1 (C2D1) of nivolumab. Relapse after autologous stem cell transplantation had occurred in all trial patients, and cohorts A, B and C were distinguished by prior brentuximab vedotin exposure. This specimen was peripheral blood mononuclear cells (PBMCs), taken before the second cycle of nivolumab. These receptors were collected from a human donor with classical Hodgkin lymphoma.

The chain joins TRBV27 to TRBJ1-2; tentative D call: TRBD1 (6 bases). The CDR3 extends over 13 amino acids. V was shortened by 2 bases and J by 2 bases, with 6 bases between the two germline ends. The germline gives CDR1 MNHEY, CDR2 SMNVEV (reference sequence). The CDR3 spells CASSLTGNYGYTF. The CDR3 coding sequence is TGTGCCAGCAGTTTAACAGGGAACTATGGCTACACCTTC.

The chain links TRBV9 to TRBJ2-7; no clear D gene. Germline-derived CDR1 and CDR2 are SGDLS and YYNGEE. This CDR3 is built from 15 residues. V gave up 0 bases and J gave up 3 bases, with 13 bases separating them. CDR3 in DNA: TGTGCCAGCAGCGTAGCTGTGGGCAGATACTACGAGCAGTACTTC. It translates to CASSVAVGRYYEQYF. Using reference TRBV9 and TRBJ2-7 for the parts outside the CDR3, the full variable domain is DSGVTQTPKHLITATGQRVTLRCSPRSGDLSVYWYQQSLDQGLQFLIQYYNGEERAKGNILERFSAQQFPDLHSELNLSSLELGDSALYFCASSVAVGRYYEQYFGPGTRLTVT.

The V gene is TRBV7-8, the J gene TRBJ2-2; D is unresolved. Germline V gene sequence: CDR1 SGHVS, CDR2 FQNEAQ. CDR3 length equals 13 residues. V gave up 2 bases and J gave up 5 bases, with 6 bases separating them. The CDR3, as DNA: TGTGCCAGCAGCTTAACCCGGACCGGGGAGCTGTTTTTT. As protein: CASSLTRTGELFF.

V usage is TRBV6-5 and J usage is TRBJ2-6; D is uncertain. Germline values: CDR1 MNHEY, CDR2 SVGAGI. V lost 7 bases and J 2 bases, leaving 6 bases between the germline ends. The CDR3 sequence is 13 residues long. The chain's CDR3 is CASNSPGANVLTF. In DNA form, the CDR3 reads TGTGCCAGCAATTCCCCTGGGGCCAACGTCCTGACTTTC.

This clone was found once. This chain joins TRBV25-1 and TRBJ2-5; D is unresolved. Between the trimmed V and J ends, which lost 4 bases and 5 bases, there was a span of 17 bases. CDR3 length: 15 amino acids. The germline gives CDR1 MGHDK, CDR2 SYGVNS. Written as DNA, the CDR3 is TGTGCCAGCAGTGGGCTGACGCCCTTCGAGGAGACCCAGTACTTC. Residues: CASSGLTPFEETQYF. The variable domain in full, completed from reference TRBV25-1 and TRBJ2-5, reads EADIYQTPRYLVIGTGKKITLECSQTMGHDKMYWYQQDPGMELHLIHYSYGVNSTEKGDLSSESTVSRIRTEHFPLTLESARPSHTSQYLCASSGLTPFEETQYFGPGTRLLVL.

J is TRBJ2-3 and V is TRBV5-1; 8 bases agree with TRBD2. Germline-derived CDR1 and CDR2 are SGHRS and YFSETQ. V shed 6 bases, J shed 5 bases, and the junction held 8 bases outside the gene matches. CDR3 length: 14 residues. CDR3 sequence (DNA): TGCGCCAGCATGCCGGGAGGGCCAATAGATACGCAGTATTTT. Amino acid sequence: CASMPGGPIDTQYF.

The chain combines TRBV30 with TRBJ2-7; 13 bases are shared with TRBD2. The CDR3 consists of 22 residues. Germline CDR1 GTSNPN, CDR2 SVGIG (reference sequence). V lost 1 base, J lost 9 bases, and 30 bases stayed unmatched. CDR3 residues: CAWSGSGGVLTSGRLPLSPQYF. CDR3 nucleotides: TGTGCCTGGAGTGGGAGCGGGGGGGTTCTGACTAGCGGGAGGCTCCCGCTTTCGCCGCAGTACTTC.

The chain joins TRBV28 to TRBJ2-1; no firm D call. Deletions cut 5 bases from V and 4 bases from J, with 21 bases between. CDR1 is MDHEN and CDR2 is SYDVKM in the germline V gene. The CDR3 has 17 amino acids. The chain's CDR3 is CASSPPFTTLLYNEQFF. CDR3 in DNA: TGTGCCAGCAGTCCCCCTTTTACAACCCTACTTTACAATGAGCAGTTCTTC.

This sequence joins TRBV6-6 and TRBJ1-5; D remains ambiguous. This CDR3 is 16 amino acids long. CDR1 is MNHNY, CDR2 SVGAGI, per germline (reference sequence). The V gene lost 5 bases and the J gene lost 1 base, with 15 bases spanning the gap. CDR3 amino acids: CASSPNRRGSNQPQHF. The CDR3 region has the DNA TGTGCCAGCAGTCCAAACCGTCGAGGGAGCAATCAGCCCCAGCATTTT.

This chain uses TRBV7-2 with TRBJ2-7, with TRBD1 identical over 7 bases. The V gene's germline CDR1 is SGHTA and CDR2 FQGNSA. With V trimmed by 5 bases and J by 2 bases, 6 bases remained unmatched. The CDR3 runs 14 residues. The CDR3 DNA follows: TGTGCCAGCAGCGCCCGACAGGGACCCTACGAGCAGTACTTC. Its translation: CASSARQGPYEQYF.

This clone was seen more than once but under ten times. V and J are TRBV10-1 and TRBJ1-2, with a weak D call TRBD1 (6 bases). Between the trimmed V and J ends, which lost 3 bases and 3 bases, there was a span of 11 bases. From germline, CDR1 is WNHNN and CDR2 SYGVQD (reference sequence). This CDR3 comprises 14 residues. The chain's CDR3 is CASSEFGQYYGYTF. The DNA of the CDR3 is TGCGCCAGCAGTGAATTCGGACAGTACTATGGCTACACCTTC.

The chain links TRBV28 to TRBJ2-3; the match to TRBD2 covers 16 bases. This CDR3 has 19 residues. The germline V gene has CDR1 MDHEN and CDR2 SYDVKM. The junction had 12 bases not matched to a gene; V was cut back by 4 bases and J by 5 bases. CDR3 region: CASSSRFGTSGRAVDTQYF. Written as DNA, the CDR3 is TGTGCCAGCAGTTCACGTTTTGGGACTAGCGGGAGGGCAGTAGATACGCAGTATTTT.

The chain is built from TRBV29-1 and TRBJ1-5, with TRBD1 as a possible D gene (5 bases). The CDR3 extends over 12 amino acids. The germline V gene has CDR1 SQVTM and CDR2 ANQGSEA. Trimming took 2 bases from V and 6 from J, leaving 8 bases between them. Here the CDR3 DNA reads TGCAGCGTTGAATGGCAGGGTCAGCCCCAGCATTTT. Translating gives CSVEWQGQPQHF.